Sequencing of this T cell receptor (beta chain) was carried out in a study of blood T cell repertoires in COVID-19 (TCRdb year 2020). At the level of the whole study: Collaborator samples came from the United States, Italy and Spain and covered acute and convalescent phases of COVID-19. Samples came from the ongoing ImmuneRACE study (first 160 participants) plus 1,254 subjects from 6 global collaborators. The prospective study material was composed of cDNA or gDNA derived from T cells, B-cell-depleted T cells, or PBMCs. Deeply sampled blood TCRbeta repertoires from subjects exposed to, actively infected with, or recovered from COVID-19 were included in the dataset. A de-identified subject ID, COVID-19 status, age in years and sex were almost always included in the sample metadata. Where available, HLA class I and class II types were obtained from metadata supplied by the sample provider rather than from assay-based typing. A freely available public database, intended as a resource for researchers studying the immune response to SARS-CoV-2, is where the repertoires were released.

The immunoSEQ Assay, a bias-controlled multiplex PCR, was used to amplify TCRbeta CDR3 regions from genomic DNA. From the authors' description of their analysis: The number of nucleated cells in each sample was estimated by amplification of reference gene primers within the assay. To quantify the absolute abundance of each unique TCRbeta CDR3 rearrangement, sequence reads were collapsed and filtered. For each sample, productive Simpson clonality was calculated as the square root of Simpson's diversity index across productive rearrangements. TCRdb took over this immuneACCESS table, retaining in-frame rearrangements with V and J assigned. Such tables are incomplete; in checked studies, under half of the missing clones stem from an unresolved V gene, and the remainder is unexplained. V, J and clone size were drawn from that table, and D and trimming were deduced from the DNA. The sample table contains roughly 200,000 clones; only one count was recorded for about four fifths of them. The top ten clones comprise approximately 4.4% of the sample.

Its CDR3 holds 15 amino acids, cysteine through phenylalanine. Only the CDR3 region is kept as DNA, spanning 45 bases read in frame from base 1. The germline V gene specifies SGHTS as CDR1 and YDEGEE as CDR2. Trimming costs V 4 bases and J 3 bases, and their ends lie 13 bases apart. Collaborating institutions collected whole blood in K2EDTA tubes following their own protocols. For TCRbeta analysis, collaborator samples were shipped as frozen whole blood, as isolated PBMCs, or as DNA extracted from either sample type. Remarks on this clone: Its binding antigen is unknown. The sample holds no much larger clone one base away, and base qualities are not on file.

Paper-wide results and their limitations: Clinical and demographic metadata were provided uncurated, with the amount varying by source and participant.

The receptor was isolated from a middle-aged man with active or convalescent COVID-19. Sequenced material: peripheral blood. The chain employs TRBV5-8 and TRBJ2-2, with no D gene named confidently. Read as DNA, the sequence is TGTGCCAGCAGCGCCCCCCTATCATACACCGGGGAGCTGTTTTTT. Its amino acids are CASSAPLSYTGELFF. Outside the CDR3, residues come from the reference TRBV5-8 and TRBJ2-2 proteins, so the full variable domain is: EAGVTQSPTHLIKTRGQQATLRCSPISGHTSVYWYQQALGLGLQFLLWYDEGEERNRGNFPPRFSGRQFPNYSSELNVNALELEDSALYLCASSAPLSYTGELFFGEGSRLTVL.